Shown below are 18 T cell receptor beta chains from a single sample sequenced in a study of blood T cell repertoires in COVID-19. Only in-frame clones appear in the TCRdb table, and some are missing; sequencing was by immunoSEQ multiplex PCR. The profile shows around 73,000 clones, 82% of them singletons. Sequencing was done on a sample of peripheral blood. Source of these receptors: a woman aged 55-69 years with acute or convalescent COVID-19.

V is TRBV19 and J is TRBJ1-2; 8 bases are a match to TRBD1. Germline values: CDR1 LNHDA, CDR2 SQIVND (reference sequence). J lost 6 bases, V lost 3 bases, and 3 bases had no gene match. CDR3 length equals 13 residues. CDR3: CASSIQGADGYTF. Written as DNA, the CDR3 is TGTGCCAGTAGTATTCAGGGGGCGGATGGCTACACCTTC.

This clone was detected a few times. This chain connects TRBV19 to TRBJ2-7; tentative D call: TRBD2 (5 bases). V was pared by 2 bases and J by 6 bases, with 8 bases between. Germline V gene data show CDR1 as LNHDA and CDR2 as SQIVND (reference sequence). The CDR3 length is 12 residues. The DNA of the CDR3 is TGTGCCAGTAGTATACGAGGGTCCGAGCAGTACTTC. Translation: CASSIRGSEQYF.

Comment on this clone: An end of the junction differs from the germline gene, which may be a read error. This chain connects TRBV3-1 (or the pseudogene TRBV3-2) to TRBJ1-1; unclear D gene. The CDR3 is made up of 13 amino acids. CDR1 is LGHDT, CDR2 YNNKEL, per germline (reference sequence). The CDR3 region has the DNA TGTGCCAGCACCCAATCACAGCTCACTGAAGCTTTCTTT. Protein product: CASTQSQLTEAFF.

The CDR3 DNA sequence: TGCAGCGTTCGTCGACAGGGGGCGAACACTGAAGCTTTCTTT. Translation gives CSVRRQGANTEAFF. The gene calls are TRBV29-1 and TRBJ1-1, with TRBD1 matching 10 bases. This CDR3 region has 14 residues. Germline V gene data show CDR1 as SQVTM and CDR2 as ANQGSEA. Unmatched junction bases numbered 4, after V lost 5 bases and J lost 1 base.

The CDR3 here is CASSSPTGVRSYTF. For the CDR3, the DNA is TGTGCCAGCAGTTCCCCGACAGGGGTTCGTAGCTACACCTTC. The V and J genes are TRBV28 and TRBJ1-2, with 8 bases that match TRBD1. V lost 4 bases and J lost 9; bases outside the gene matches: 10. CDR1 MDHEN and CDR2 SYDVKM come from the germline V gene. There are 14 residues in the CDR3.

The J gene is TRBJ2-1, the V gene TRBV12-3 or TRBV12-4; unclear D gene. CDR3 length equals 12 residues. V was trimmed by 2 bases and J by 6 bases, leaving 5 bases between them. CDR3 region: CASSLLGNEQFF. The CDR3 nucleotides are TGTGCCAGCAGTTTACTAGGCAATGAGCAGTTCTTC.

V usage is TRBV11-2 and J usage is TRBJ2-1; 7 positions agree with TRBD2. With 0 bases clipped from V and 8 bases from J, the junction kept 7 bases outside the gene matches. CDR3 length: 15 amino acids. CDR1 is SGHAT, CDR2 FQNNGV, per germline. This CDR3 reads CASSLERENIHEQFF. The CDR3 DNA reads TGTGCCAGCAGCTTAGAGCGGGAGAATATCCATGAGCAGTTCTTC. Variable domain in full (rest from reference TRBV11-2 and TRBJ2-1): EAGVAQSPRYKIIEKRQSVAFWCNPISGHATLYWYQQILGQGPKLLIQFQNNGVVDDSQLPKDRFSAERLKGVDSTLKIQPAKLEDSAVYLCASSLERENIHEQFFGPGTRLTVL.

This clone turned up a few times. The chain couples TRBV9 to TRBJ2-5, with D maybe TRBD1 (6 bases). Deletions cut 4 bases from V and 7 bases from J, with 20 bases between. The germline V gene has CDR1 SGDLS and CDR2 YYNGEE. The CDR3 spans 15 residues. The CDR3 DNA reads TGTGCCAGCAGCCAGGGGACGGCCCCCACGGGGACCCAGTACTTC. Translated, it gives CASSQGTAPTGTQYF.

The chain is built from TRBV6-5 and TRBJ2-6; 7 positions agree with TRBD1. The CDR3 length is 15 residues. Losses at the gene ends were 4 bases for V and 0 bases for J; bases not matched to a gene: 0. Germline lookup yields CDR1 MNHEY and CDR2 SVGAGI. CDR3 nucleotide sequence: TGTGCCAGCAGTTGGGACAGCTCTGGGGCCAACGTCCTGACTTTC. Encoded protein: CASSWDSSGANVLTF.

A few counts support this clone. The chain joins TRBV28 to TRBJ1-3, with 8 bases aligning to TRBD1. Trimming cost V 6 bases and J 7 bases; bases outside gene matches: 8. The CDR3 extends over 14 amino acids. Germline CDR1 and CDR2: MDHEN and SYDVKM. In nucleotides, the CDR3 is TGTGCCAGCAGACAGGGGGGTTTTTCGAACACCATATATTTT. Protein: CASRQGGFSNTIYF.

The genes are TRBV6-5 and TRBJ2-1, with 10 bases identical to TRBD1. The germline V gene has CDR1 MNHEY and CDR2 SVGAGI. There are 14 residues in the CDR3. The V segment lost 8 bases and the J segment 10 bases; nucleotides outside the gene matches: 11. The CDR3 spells CASPGQGTGGEQFF. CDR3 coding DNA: TGTGCCAGCCCGGGACAGGGGACCGGCGGCGAGCAGTTCTTC.

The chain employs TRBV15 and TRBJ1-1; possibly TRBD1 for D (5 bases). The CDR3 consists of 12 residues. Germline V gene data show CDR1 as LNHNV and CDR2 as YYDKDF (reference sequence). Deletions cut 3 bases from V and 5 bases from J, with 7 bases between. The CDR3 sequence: CATSRGGTEAFF. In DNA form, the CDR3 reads TGTGCCACCAGCAGGGGGGGGACTGAAGCTTTCTTT.

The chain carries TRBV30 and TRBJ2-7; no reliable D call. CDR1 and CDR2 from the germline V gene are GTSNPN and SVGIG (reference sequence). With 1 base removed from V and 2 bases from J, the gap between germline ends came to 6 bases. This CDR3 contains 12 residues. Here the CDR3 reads CAWSGAPYEQYF. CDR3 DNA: TGTGCCTGGAGTGGAGCACCCTACGAGCAGTACTTC. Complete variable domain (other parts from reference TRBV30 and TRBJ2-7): SQTIHQWPATLVQPVGSPLSLECTVEGTSNPNLYWYRQAAGRGLQLLFYSVGIGQISSEVPQNLSASRPQDRQFILSSKKLLLSDSGFYLCAWSGAPYEQYFGPGTRLTVT.

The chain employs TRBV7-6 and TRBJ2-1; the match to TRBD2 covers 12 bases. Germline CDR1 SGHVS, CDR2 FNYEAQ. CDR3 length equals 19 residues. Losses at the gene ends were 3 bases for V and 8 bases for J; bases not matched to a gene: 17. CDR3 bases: TGTGCCAGCAGCTTGGCTAGCGGGAGGGGGGCCTCTTTTGGGGATGAGCAGTTCTTC. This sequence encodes CASSLASGRGASFGDEQFF.

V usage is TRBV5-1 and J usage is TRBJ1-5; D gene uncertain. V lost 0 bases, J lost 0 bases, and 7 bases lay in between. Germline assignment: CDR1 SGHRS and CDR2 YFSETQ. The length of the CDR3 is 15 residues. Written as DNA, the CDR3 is TGCGCCAGCAGCTTGGTAGGAGGTAGCAATCAGCCCCAGCATTTT. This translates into CASSLVGGSNQPQHF.

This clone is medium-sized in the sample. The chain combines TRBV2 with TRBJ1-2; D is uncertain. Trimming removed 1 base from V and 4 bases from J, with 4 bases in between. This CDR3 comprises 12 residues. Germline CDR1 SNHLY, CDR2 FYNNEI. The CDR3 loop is CASSEGVYGYTF. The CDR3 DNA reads TGTGCCAGCAGTGAAGGCGTCTATGGCTACACCTTC.

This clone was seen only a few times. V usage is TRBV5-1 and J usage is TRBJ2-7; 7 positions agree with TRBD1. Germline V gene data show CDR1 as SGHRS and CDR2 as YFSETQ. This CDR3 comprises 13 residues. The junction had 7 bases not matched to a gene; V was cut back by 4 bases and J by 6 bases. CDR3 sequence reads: CASSQDRFTEQYF. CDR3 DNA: TGCGCCAGCAGCCAGGACAGGTTTACCGAGCAGTACTTC. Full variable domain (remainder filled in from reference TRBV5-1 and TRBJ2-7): KAGVTQTPRYLIKTRGQQVTLSCSPISGHRSVSWYQQTPGQGLQFLFEYFSETQRNKGNFPGRFSGRQFSNSRSEMNVSTLELGDSALYLCASSQDRFTEQYFGPGTRLTVT.

CDR3 DNA: TGTGCCAGCAGCCAACGCGCTAGGACTAGCGGGAGTGGTAATGAGCAGTTCTTC. Amino acids: CASSQRARTSGSGNEQFF. This chain joins TRBV4-2 and TRBJ2-1; 13 bases line up with TRBD2. The CDR3 length is 18 residues. Germline-derived CDR1 and CDR2 are LGHNA and YNFKEQ. V dropped 2 bases and J dropped 7; count of bases not matched to a gene: 11.